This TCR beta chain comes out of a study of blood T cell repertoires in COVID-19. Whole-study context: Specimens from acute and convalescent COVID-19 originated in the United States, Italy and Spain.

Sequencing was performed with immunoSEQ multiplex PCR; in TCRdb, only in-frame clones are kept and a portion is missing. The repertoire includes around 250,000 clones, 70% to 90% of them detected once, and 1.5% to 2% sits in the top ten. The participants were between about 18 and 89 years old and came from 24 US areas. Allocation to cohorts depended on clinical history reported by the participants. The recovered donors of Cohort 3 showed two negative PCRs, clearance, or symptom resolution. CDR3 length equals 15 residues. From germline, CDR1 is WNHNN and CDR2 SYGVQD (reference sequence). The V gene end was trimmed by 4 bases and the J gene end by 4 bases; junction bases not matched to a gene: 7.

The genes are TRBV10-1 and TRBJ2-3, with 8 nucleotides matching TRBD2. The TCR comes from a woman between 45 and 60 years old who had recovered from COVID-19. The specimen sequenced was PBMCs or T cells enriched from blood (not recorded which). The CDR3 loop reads CASSGRSGSADTQYF. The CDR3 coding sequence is TGCGCCAGCAGTGGTAGGAGCGGGAGTGCAGATACGCAGTATTTT.